The next 22 T cell receptor beta chains were all read from a single sample in a study of control samples from healthy donors and cancer patients. Profiling relied on immunoSEQ multiplex PCR, and the TCRdb table lists in-frame clones only, not all of them. The data show roughly 59,000 clones, with more than 90% seen just once and 1.5% to 2% held by the top ten. The sample comprised PBMCs. The source of these receptors is a middle-aged man with colorectal cancer.

J is TRBJ1-5 and V is TRBV11-3, with D tentatively TRBD1 (6 bases). Germline CDR1 reads SGHNT; CDR2 reads YENEEA. Trimming removed 5 bases from V and 0 bases from J, with 23 bases in between. The CDR3 spans 19 residues. For the CDR3, the DNA is TGTGCCAGCAGCCGGAAGCGAGGGGGGGGGATTTATAGCAATCAGCCCCAGCATTTT. This gives the protein CASSRKRGGGIYSNQPQHF.

The chain combines TRBV7-3 with TRBJ1-2; perhaps TRBD1 as D (5 bases). Trimming shortened V by 0 bases and J by 6 bases, and 14 bases separated the two germline ends. The germline V gene encodes CDR1 SGHTA and CDR2 FQGTGA. The CDR3 spans 15 residues. CDR3 region: CASSLTPLPGDGYTF. The CDR3 DNA reads as TGTGCCAGCAGCTTAACCCCTCTCCCGGGGGATGGCTACACCTTC.

The chain uses TRBV7-6 and TRBJ1-3; TRBD1 agrees at 7 bases. The CDR3 spans 16 residues. Germline V gene data show CDR1 as SGHVS and CDR2 as FNYEAQ. V gave up 5 bases and J gave up 0 bases; unmatched junction bases: 7. CDR3 in amino acids: CASSLGQAYSGNTIYF. The CDR3 nucleotides read TGTGCCAGCAGCCTAGGACAGGCCTACTCTGGAAACACCATATATTTT.

This clone is a singleton in its sample. The chain uses TRBV7-2 and TRBJ2-3; D perhaps matches TRBD2 (5 bases). Trimming stripped 5 bases from V and 4 bases from J, with 13 bases between. The CDR3 is 14 residues long. Germline V CDR1 and CDR2: SGHTA, FQGNSA. CDR3: CASSNPSSADTQYF. Written as DNA, the CDR3 is TGTGCCAGCAGCAACCCTAGCAGTGCAGATACGCAGTATTTT.

CDR3 DNA: TGTGCCACTTCACAGGTGGCCACTGAAGCTTTCTTT. Protein sequence: CATSQVATEAFF. The chain recombines TRBV6-5 with TRBJ1-1, with D possibly matching TRBD1 (5 bases). Germline loops: CDR1 MNHEY, CDR2 SVGAGI. V was trimmed by 10 bases and J by 4 bases, leaving 13 bases between them. The CDR3 contains 12 residues.

The rearrangement joins TRBV29-1 to TRBJ2-6, with D possibly being TRBD2 (6 bases). The CDR3 loop spans 13 amino acids. The germline V gene encodes CDR1 SQVTM and CDR2 ANQGSEA. Trimming cost V 4 bases and J 2 bases, with 6 bases left between them. The DNA of the CDR3 is TGCAGCGTTGGGAGGGCTGGGGCCAACGTCCTGACTTTC. Protein sequence: CSVGRAGANVLTF.

This chain connects TRBV4-1 to TRBJ2-3; 7 bases map to TRBD1. This CDR3 is built from 15 residues. With 4 bases clipped from V and 2 bases from J, the junction kept 6 bases outside the gene matches. Germline V CDR1 and CDR2: MGHRA, YSYEKL. CDR3 coding DNA: TGCGCCAGCAGCCCGCTACAGGGGCTCACAGATACGCAGTATTTT. Translating gives CASSPLQGLTDTQYF.

This clone came up once. This chain uses TRBV5-1 with TRBJ1-2; 10 bases match TRBD1. The CDR3 is 14 amino acids. V was clipped by 7 bases and J by 6 bases; unmatched bases: 9. Germline-derived CDR1 and CDR2 are SGHRS and YFSETQ. DNA of the CDR3: TGCGCCAGCCAAATGACAGGGGGCTTCAATGGCTACACCTTC. Amino acids: CASQMTGGFNGYTF.

The rearrangement joins TRBV5-1 to TRBJ2-1; D perhaps matches TRBD1 (5 bases). There are 16 residues in the CDR3. Germline V gene data show CDR1 as SGHRS and CDR2 as YFSETQ. Trimming removed 0 bases at V and 3 bases at J, with 13 bases between. CDR3: CASSLEGVSIYNEQFF. The DNA of the CDR3 is TGCGCCAGCAGCTTGGAAGGGGTCAGTATCTACAATGAGCAGTTCTTC.

The V gene is TRBV18, the J gene TRBJ1-3; 7 nucleotides line up with TRBD1. The J segment lost 3 bases and the V segment lost 6 bases, leaving 5 bases of the junction unmatched. The CDR3 is 14 amino acids. Germline V lookup: CDR1 KGHSH, CDR2 LQKENI. CDR3 in DNA: TGTGCCAGCTCGACCGGGACAGATGGAAACACCATATATTTT. Protein sequence: CASSTGTDGNTIYF.

The J gene is TRBJ1-4, the V gene TRBV5-1; 8 nucleotides align to TRBD1. The CDR3 spans 16 residues. Trimming took 3 bases from V and 7 from J; bases not matched to a gene: 11. Per the germline V gene, CDR1 is SGHRS and CDR2 is YFSETQ. Here the CDR3 reads CASSWEGQGGSEKLFF. CDR3 coding DNA: TGCGCCAGCAGCTGGGAAGGACAGGGCGGTAGTGAAAAACTGTTTTTT.

The chain recombines TRBV5-4 with TRBJ2-1, with D tentatively TRBD2 (6 bases). This CDR3 spans 15 amino acids. V was clipped by 4 bases and J by 7 bases, with 18 bases between them. The germline CDR1 and CDR2 sequences are SGHNT and YYREEE (reference sequence). In DNA, the CDR3 is TGTGCCAGCAGCGCGGGGATAGTGGGGGGTAATGAGCAGTTCTTC. Its protein product is CASSAGIVGGNEQFF. Full variable domain (rest looked up from reference TRBV5-4 and TRBJ2-1): ETGVTQSPTHLIKTRGQQVTLRCSSQSGHNTVSWYQQALGQGPQFIFQYYREEENGRGNFPPRFSGLQFPNYSSELNVNALELDDSALYLCASSAGIVGGNEQFFGPGTRLTVL.

This sequence joins TRBV30 and TRBJ2-5; a possible D gene is TRBD2 (5 bases). Germline V gene lookup returns CDR1 GTSNPN and CDR2 SVGIG (reference sequence). Trimming left V 0 bases short and J 5 bases short, with 13 bases between. The CDR3 is 14 residues long. The CDR3 region has the DNA TGTGCCTGGAGTGTAGGTTTCGGGATGGAGACCCAGTACTTC. Its translation: CAWSVGFGMETQYF.

V gene TRBV27 combines with J gene TRBJ1-6, with 9 bases that match TRBD1. This CDR3 contains 17 residues. V trimming: 5 bases; J trimming: 7 bases; junction bases outside the gene matches: 12. Germline-derived CDR1 and CDR2 are MNHEY and SMNVEV (reference sequence). CDR3 region: CASSLRSGQGRNSPLHF. Here the CDR3 DNA reads TGTGCCAGCAGTCTCCGATCGGGACAGGGTCGGAATTCACCCCTCCACTTT.

The chain has TRBV28 and TRBJ1-2, with 8 bases that match TRBD1. With V trimmed by 6 bases and J by 8 bases, 8 bases remained unmatched. The CDR3 spans 13 residues. Germline CDR1 and CDR2: MDHEN and SYDVKM. Here the CDR3 reads CASRRGQGAGYTF. The CDR3 nucleotides read TGTGCCAGCAGACGAGGACAGGGCGCGGGCTACACCTTC.

The rearrangement joins TRBV3-1 (or the pseudogene TRBV3-2) to TRBJ2-3, with 7 nucleotides matching TRBD2. Trimming took 1 base from V and 3 from J; bases not matched to a gene: 10. The germline V gene has CDR1 LGHDT and CDR2 YNNKEL (reference sequence). CDR3 length: 17 amino acids. The CDR3 DNA is TGTGCCAGCAGCCAAGGGAGACTAGCTACGTGGACAGATACGCAGTATTTT. Translation: CASSQGRLATWTDTQYF.

This clone was found once. V is TRBV2 and J is TRBJ1-3; TRBD1 might be the D (5 bases). Germline-derived CDR1 and CDR2 are SNHLY and FYNNEI. Trimming removed 3 bases from V and 0 bases from J, with 9 bases in between. The CDR3 is 15 amino acids. Here the CDR3 reads CASSDGAVSGNTIYF. The CDR3 DNA reads as TGTGCCAGCAGTGACGGGGCAGTCTCTGGAAACACCATATATTTT.

This sequence joins TRBV30 and TRBJ2-1; 8 bases are shared with TRBD1. CDR1 and CDR2 (germline): GTSNPN, SVGIG (reference sequence). The CDR3 length is 13 residues. The CDR3 here is CATTGTGDNEQFF. CDR3 in DNA: TGTGCGACGACCGGGACAGGTGACAATGAGCAGTTCTTC.

V is TRBV19 and J is TRBJ2-1; the D gene is possibly TRBD2 (5 bases). The germline CDR1 and CDR2 sequences are LNHDA and SQIVND (reference sequence). The V and J ends lost 3 bases and 6 bases respectively, with 15 bases between them. The length of the CDR3 is 15 residues. The CDR3: CASSIGSTRANEQFF. The DNA of the CDR3 is TGTGCCAGTAGTATTGGATCCACGAGGGCCAATGAGCAGTTCTTC.

This clone has a single count. The chain joins TRBV11-3 to TRBJ2-7; D is perhaps TRBD2 (7 bases). V lost 6 bases and J lost 5, with 20 bases in between. Germline V lookup: CDR1 SGHNT, CDR2 YENEEA. The CDR3 is 15 amino acids. CDR3 in DNA: TGTGCCAGCAGGTACAAAGCCAAAGGGGGGGACGAGCAGTACTTC. It encodes CASRYKAKGGDEQYF. Drawing the rest from reference TRBV11-3 and TRBJ2-7, the complete variable domain is EAGVVQSPRYKIIEKKQPVAFWCNPISGHNTLYWYLQNLGQGPELLIRYENEEAVDDSQLPKDRFSAERLKGVDSTLKIQPAELGDSAVYLCASRYKAKGGDEQYFGPGTRLTVT.

The chain links TRBV5-1 to TRBJ2-1; D could derive from TRBD1 or TRBD2 (6 bases each). V lost 6 bases and J 7 bases, leaving 20 bases between the germline ends. The CDR3 has 15 amino acids. Germline V lookup: CDR1 SGHRS, CDR2 YFSETQ. The CDR3 DNA reads TGCGCCAGCAACTGGGGGGCGGGCCGCGGGAATGAGCAGTTCTTC. It is translated as CASNWGAGRGNEQFF. The variable domain in full, with the rest retrieved from reference TRBV5-1 and TRBJ2-1, is KAGVTQTPRYLIKTRGQQVTLSCSPISGHRSVSWYQQTPGQGLQFLFEYFSETQRNKGNFPGRFSGRQFSNSRSEMNVSTLELGDSALYLCASNWGAGRGNEQFFGPGTRLTVL.

The rearrangement joins TRBV10-2 to TRBJ1-3; 10 positions match TRBD1. This CDR3 spans 14 amino acids. Germline assignment: CDR1 WSHSY and CDR2 SAAADI. The V and J ends lost 10 bases and 0 bases, in that order; junction bases with no gene match: 3. CDR3 sequence (DNA): TGCGCCACCCGGGACAGGGGCTCTGGAAACACCATATATTTT. It yields the protein CATRDRGSGNTIYF.